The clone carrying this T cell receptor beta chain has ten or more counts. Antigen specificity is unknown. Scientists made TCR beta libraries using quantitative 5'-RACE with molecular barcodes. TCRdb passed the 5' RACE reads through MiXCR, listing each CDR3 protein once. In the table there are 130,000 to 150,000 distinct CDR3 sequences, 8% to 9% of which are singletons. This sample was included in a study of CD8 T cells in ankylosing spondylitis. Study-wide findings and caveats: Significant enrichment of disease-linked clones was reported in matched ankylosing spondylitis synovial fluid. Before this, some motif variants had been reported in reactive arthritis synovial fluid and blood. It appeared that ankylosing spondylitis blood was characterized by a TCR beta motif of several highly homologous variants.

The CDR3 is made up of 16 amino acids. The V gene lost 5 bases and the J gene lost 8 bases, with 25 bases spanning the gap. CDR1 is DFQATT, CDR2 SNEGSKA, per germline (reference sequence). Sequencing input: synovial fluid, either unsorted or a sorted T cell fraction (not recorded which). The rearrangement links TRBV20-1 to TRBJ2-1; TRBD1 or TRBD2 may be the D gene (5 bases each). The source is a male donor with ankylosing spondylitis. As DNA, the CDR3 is TGCAGTGCTTCGAACTCCGGGACCCCCCAGATGGATGAGCAGTTCTTC. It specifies CSASNSGTPQMDEQFF.